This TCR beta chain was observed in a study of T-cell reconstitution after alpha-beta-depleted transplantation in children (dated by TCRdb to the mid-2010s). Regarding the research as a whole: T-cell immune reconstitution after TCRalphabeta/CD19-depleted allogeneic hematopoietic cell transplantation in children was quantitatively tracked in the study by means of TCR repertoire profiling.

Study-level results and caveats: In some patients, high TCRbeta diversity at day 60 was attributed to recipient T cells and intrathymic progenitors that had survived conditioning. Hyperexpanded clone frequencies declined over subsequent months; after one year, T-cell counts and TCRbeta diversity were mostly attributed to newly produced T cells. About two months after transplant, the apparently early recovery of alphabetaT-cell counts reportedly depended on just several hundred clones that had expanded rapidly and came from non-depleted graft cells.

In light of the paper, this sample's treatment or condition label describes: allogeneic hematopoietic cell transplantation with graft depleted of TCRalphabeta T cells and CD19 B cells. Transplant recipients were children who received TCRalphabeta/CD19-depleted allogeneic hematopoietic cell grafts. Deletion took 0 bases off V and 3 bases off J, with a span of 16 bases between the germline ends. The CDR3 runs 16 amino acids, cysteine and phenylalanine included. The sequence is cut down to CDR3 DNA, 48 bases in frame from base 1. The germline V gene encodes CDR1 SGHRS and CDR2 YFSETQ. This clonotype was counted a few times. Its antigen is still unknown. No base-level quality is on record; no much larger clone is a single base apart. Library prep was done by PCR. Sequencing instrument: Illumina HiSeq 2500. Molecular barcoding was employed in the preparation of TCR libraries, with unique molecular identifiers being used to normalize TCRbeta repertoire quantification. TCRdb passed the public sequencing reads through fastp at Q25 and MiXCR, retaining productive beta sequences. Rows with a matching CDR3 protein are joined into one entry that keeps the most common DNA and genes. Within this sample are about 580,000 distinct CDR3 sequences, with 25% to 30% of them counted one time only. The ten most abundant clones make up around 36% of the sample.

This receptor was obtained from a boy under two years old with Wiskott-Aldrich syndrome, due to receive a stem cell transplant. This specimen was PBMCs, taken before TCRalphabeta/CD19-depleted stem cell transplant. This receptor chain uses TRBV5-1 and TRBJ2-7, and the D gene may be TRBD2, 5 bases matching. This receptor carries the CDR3 CASSLDPSGFYYEQYF. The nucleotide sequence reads TGCGCCAGCAGCTTGGATCCCAGCGGCTTCTACTACGAGCAGTACTTC.